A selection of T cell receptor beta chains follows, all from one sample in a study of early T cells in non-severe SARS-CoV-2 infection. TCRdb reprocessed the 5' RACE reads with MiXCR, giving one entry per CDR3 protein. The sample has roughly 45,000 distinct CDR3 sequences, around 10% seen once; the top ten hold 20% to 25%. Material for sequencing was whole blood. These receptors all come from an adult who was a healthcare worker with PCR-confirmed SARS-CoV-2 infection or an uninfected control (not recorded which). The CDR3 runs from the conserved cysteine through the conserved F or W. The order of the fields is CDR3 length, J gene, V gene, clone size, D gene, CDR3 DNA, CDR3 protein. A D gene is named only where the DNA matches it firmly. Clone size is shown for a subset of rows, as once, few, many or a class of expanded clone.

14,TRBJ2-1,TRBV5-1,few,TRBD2,TGCGCCAGCACCCCCACTAGCGGGAGAAATGAGCAGTTCTTC,CASTPTSGRNEQFF
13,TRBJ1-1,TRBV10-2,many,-,TGCGCCAGCAGCGACCTTCAGAACACTGAAGCTTTCTTT,CASSDLQNTEAFF
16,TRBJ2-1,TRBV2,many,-,TGTGCCAGCAGTGAAACGTCCCAAGGCTTCTACAATGAGCAGTTCTTC,CASSETSQGFYNEQFF
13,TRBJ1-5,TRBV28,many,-,TGTGCCAGCAACTGGGGCACCTATCAGCCCCAGCATTTT,CASNWGTYQPQHF
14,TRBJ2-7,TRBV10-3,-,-,TGTGCCATCAGTGAGCTGGGGCAGGGATACGAGCAGTACTTC,CAISELGQGYEQYF
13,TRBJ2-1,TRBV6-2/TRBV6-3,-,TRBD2,TGTGCCAGCCATGGGACTAACCACAATGAGCAGTTCTTC,CASHGTNHNEQFF
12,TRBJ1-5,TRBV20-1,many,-,TGCAGTGCTAAGTTGGCAAATCAGCCCCAGCATTTT,CSAKLANQPQHF
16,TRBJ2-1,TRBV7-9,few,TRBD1,TGTGCCAGCAGCCCTTATGGACAGGGGTTTACCGATGAGCAGTTCTTC,CASSPYGQGFTDEQFF
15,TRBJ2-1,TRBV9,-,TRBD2,TGTGCCAGCAGCACCGGGACTAGCGGTAGGAATGAGCAGTTCTTC,CASSTGTSGRNEQFF
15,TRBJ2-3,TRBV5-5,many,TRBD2,TGTGCCAGCAGCTTGGAAGGACTAGCGGCAGATACGCAGTATTTT,CASSLEGLAADTQYF
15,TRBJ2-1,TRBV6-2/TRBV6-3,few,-,TGTGCCAGCAGCCTCGTCAGGACGGGGAAGGGTGAGCAGTTCTTC,CASSLVRTGKGEQFF
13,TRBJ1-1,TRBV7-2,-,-,TGTGCCAGCAGCTTAGTGTATCGGGGTGAAGCTTTCTTT,CASSLVYRGEAFF
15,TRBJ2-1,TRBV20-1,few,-,TGCAGTGCTAGTTCCGTCGGGGTCAGATGGGATGAGCAGTTCTTC,CSASSVGVRWDEQFF
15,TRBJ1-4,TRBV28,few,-,TGTGCCAGCAGTTTATCGGAGGGGTTTCATCAAAAACTGTTTTTT,CASSLSEGFHQKLFF
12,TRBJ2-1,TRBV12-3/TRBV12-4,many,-,TGTGCCAGCAGTTTCCGGGGCAATGAGCAGTTCTTC,CASSFRGNEQFF
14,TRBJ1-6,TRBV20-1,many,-,TGCAGTGCTAGAGAATTCGGGGCTAATTCACCCCTCCACTTT,CSAREFGANSPLHF
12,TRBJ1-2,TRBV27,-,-,TGTGCCAGCAGTCCGGGACCCTATGGCTACACCTTC,CASSPGPYGYTF